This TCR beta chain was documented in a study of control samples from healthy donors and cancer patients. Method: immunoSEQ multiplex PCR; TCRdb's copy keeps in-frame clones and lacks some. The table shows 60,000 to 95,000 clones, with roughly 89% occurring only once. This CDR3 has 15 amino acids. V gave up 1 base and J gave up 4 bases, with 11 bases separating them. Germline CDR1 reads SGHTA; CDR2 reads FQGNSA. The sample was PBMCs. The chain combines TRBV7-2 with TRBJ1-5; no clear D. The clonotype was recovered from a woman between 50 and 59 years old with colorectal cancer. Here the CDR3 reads CASSLEAGRNQPQHF. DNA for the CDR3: TGTGCCAGCAGCTTAGAGGCAGGAAGAAATCAGCCCCAGCATTTT. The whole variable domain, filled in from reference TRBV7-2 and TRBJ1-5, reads GAGVSQSPSNKVTEKGKDVELRCDPISGHTALYWYRQSLGQGLEFLIYFQGNSAPDKSGLPSDRFSAERTGGSVSTLTIQRTQQEDSAVYLCASSLEAGRNQPQHFGDGTRLSIL.